These 11 T cell receptor beta chains were all obtained from the same sample, sequenced in a study of T-cell reconstitution after alpha-beta-depleted transplantation in children. Preparation of the TCRbeta library involved a method that used unique molecular identifiers. TCRdb redid the calling of the PCR reads with MiXCR, one entry per CDR3 protein. Among some 120,000 distinct CDR3 sequences, 23% were seen once, and the ten largest hold 10% to 13%. The material sequenced was PBMCs, mostly from graft donor cells, taken 180 days after TCRalphabeta/CD19-depleted stem cell transplant. All receptors derive from a male patient aged 2 to 9 who had a stem cell transplant for chronic granulomatous disease, so the T cells may come from the graft donor.

The V and J genes are TRBV5-4 and TRBJ2-3; D is unresolved. The germline V gene has CDR1 SGHNT and CDR2 YYREEE (reference sequence). This CDR3 spans 14 amino acids. The V and J ends lost 4 bases and 0 bases respectively, with 9 bases between them. CDR3 DNA: TGTGCCAGCAGCCCCCCCTGGAGCACAGATACGCAGTATTTT. This translates into CASSPPWSTDTQYF.

This clonotype was counted at least ten times. This chain uses TRBV29-1 with TRBJ2-5, with D maybe TRBD2 (6 bases). The V gene lost 2 bases and the J gene lost 1 base, with 14 bases spanning the gap. Germline V gene data show CDR1 as SQVTM and CDR2 as ANQGSEA. This CDR3 region has 15 residues. The CDR3, as DNA: TGCAGCGTTGAACCACTCGGGACTTTCCAAGAGACCCAGTACTTC. This sequence encodes CSVEPLGTFQETQYF.

The chain uses TRBV12-3 or TRBV12-4 and TRBJ2-3; TRBD2 matches 8 bases. The CDR3 is 16 amino acids. J lost 2 bases, V lost 3 bases, and 7 bases had no gene match. CDR3 loop: CASSFGLAHLTDTQYF. For the CDR3, the DNA is TGTGCCAGCAGTTTCGGACTAGCCCATCTCACAGATACGCAGTATTTT.

The chain has TRBV5-1 and TRBJ2-1; possible D gene TRBD2, 7 bases. CDR1 and CDR2 (germline): SGHRS, YFSETQ. V gave up 1 base and J gave up 5 bases, with 16 bases separating them. CDR3 length equals 16 residues. CDR3 region: CASSLPERGQNNEQFF. For the CDR3, the DNA is TGCGCCAGCAGCTTGCCGGAGCGGGGACAAAACAATGAGCAGTTCTTC.

This clonotype was seen at least ten times. The V and J genes are TRBV27 and TRBJ1-6; D is uncertain. Trimming stripped 4 bases from V and 7 bases from J, with 14 bases between. The germline V gene encodes CDR1 MNHEY and CDR2 SMNVEV (reference sequence). The CDR3 has 15 residues. The CDR3 sequence: CASSSRPSGNSPLHF. The CDR3 region has the DNA TGTGCCAGCAGTTCTCGACCTAGCGGGAATTCACCCCTCCACTTT.

In this sample, this clonotype turned up many times. The rearrangement uses TRBV4-2 and TRBJ2-2; 11 bases are shared with TRBD2. The trim removed 0 bases at V and 6 bases at J, leaving 0 bases unmatched. This CDR3 has 15 residues. Germline assignment: CDR1 LGHNA and CDR2 YNFKEQ. CDR3 region: CASSQELAGAGELFF. As DNA, the CDR3 is TGTGCCAGCAGCCAAGAACTAGCGGGAGCCGGGGAGCTGTTTTTT.

This clonotype came up many times. The V gene is TRBV9, the J gene TRBJ2-2; TRBD1 might be the D (6 bases). Germline-derived CDR1 and CDR2 are SGDLS and YYNGEE. The ends were cut back, 3 bases at V and 5 bases at J, with 17 bases in the middle. There are 16 residues in the CDR3. The CDR3 bases are TGTGCCAGCAGCGCAGGGACACCCGTGCGGACCGGGGAGCTGTTTTTT. Residues: CASSAGTPVRTGELFF.

This clonotype was observed a few times. The rearrangement uses TRBV6-5 and TRBJ2-7; possible D gene TRBD2, 6 bases. Trimming cost V 1 base and J 6 bases, with 16 bases left between them. CDR3 length: 15 residues. Germline assignment: CDR1 MNHEY and CDR2 SVGAGI. The CDR3 is CASSYLGGAVLEQYF. DNA of the CDR3: TGTGCCAGCAGTTACTTGGGCGGGGCAGTGCTCGAGCAGTACTTC.

The gene calls are TRBV10-2 and TRBJ2-3; tentative D call: TRBD2 (5 bases). The CDR3 covers 12 residues. V was trimmed by 6 bases and J by 5 bases, leaving 9 bases between them. Germline CDR1 and CDR2: WSHSY and SAAADI. CDR3 protein: CASSAGGDTQYF. CDR3 bases: TGCGCCAGCAGCGCGGGCGGAGATACGCAGTATTTT.

The chain recombines TRBV18 with TRBJ1-1, with a weak D call TRBD1 (5 bases). Per the germline V gene, CDR1 is KGHSH and CDR2 is LQKENI. The CDR3 extends over 11 amino acids. With 6 bases removed from V and 13 bases from J, the gap between germline ends came to 15 bases. The CDR3 sequence: CASSTGQRGFF. The CDR3 coding sequence is TGTGCCAGCTCCACCGGGCAGAGGGGTTTCTTT.

This clonotype came up many times. V gene TRBV20-1 combines with J gene TRBJ1-5, with TRBD1 matching 7 bases. J was trimmed by 0 bases and V by 6 bases; bases with no gene match: 14. CDR1 DFQATT and CDR2 SNEGSKA come from the germline V gene (reference sequence). The CDR3 contains 17 residues. The CDR3 here is CSATRGGVRYSNQPQHF. The DNA of the CDR3 is TGCAGTGCAACCAGGGGGGGAGTACGATATAGCAATCAGCCCCAGCATTTT.